The entry below gives a single T cell receptor beta chain sequence along with its context. The target of this receptor is not known. No much larger clone is present one base from it, and per-base qualities are unavailable. These data are taken from a study of shared clonotypes between healthy human individuals (dated by TCRdb to the early 2020s). For the wider study: The cohort comprised a couple of women and a few men aged 18 to 49 years. For each donor, three plates each were used for CD4 naive and CD4 memory, two plates were used for CD8 naive, and one plate was used for CD8 memory. Blood TCR repertoires of roughly five healthy adults were deeply sequenced to estimate repertoire size and the extent of clonotype sharing between individuals. To increase sequencing depth and limit assay-specific biases, different laboratories used diverse techniques to prepare libraries and sequence TCR repertoires. Between about 0.94 and 10 billion PBMCs per donor were obtained by leukapheresis.

Using the deep immunoSEQ assay, TCR CDR3 regions were amplified from genomic DNA by multiplex PCR. Extracted genomic DNA from each cell subset was spread evenly across all wells of several immunoSEQ 96-well plates, with each plate serving as a replicate. Each replicate PCR for sorted subsets received roughly 200 ng genomic DNA, equal to about 30,000 T cell genomes. Purified libraries were quantified with a Qubit 3.0 fluorometer, sized on a Bioanalyzer 2100, and re-quantified with the KAPA Library Quantification kit. Each immunoSEQ 96-well plate was sequenced on its own single-read 150-cycle Illumina NextSeq 550 flow cell. The authors processed their data as follows. Because the immunoSEQ output held only junctional sequences and lacked quality scores, the filtering could not match the filtering applied to full-length reads. To assign V/J genes and CDR3, sequences were annotated against IMGT germline references using PyIR, a Python wrapper for IgBLAST v1.9. Reads were removed for weak V/J assignments (E-value above 1e-6), missing CDR3, stop codons, out-of-frame junctions, or ambiguous translated residues. V3J clonotypes were defined as sequences sharing an identical inferred V gene, J gene, and CDR3 amino acid sequence. Percentage overlap between repertoires was calculated by dividing the number of shared unique clonotypes by the size of the smaller repertoire. Richness of each repertoire was evaluated using RTK rarefaction, the Chao1 estimator, and Recon v2.1 estimates of unobserved clonotypes. Generation probabilities were computed with OLGA for all TCRbeta clonotypes obtained by the gDNA method from four donors. The source is immuneACCESS, and TCRdb retained only in-frame sequences with V and J called. Part of the clones is not carried over; for the studies checked, unresolved V genes explain less than half of this, and the remainder is unexplained. Clonal size and the V and J genes are those of that table, whereas D and trimming came from the DNA. The sample table shows over 1.4 million clones, and around 97% are seen once. The ten biggest clones cover over 1% of the sample.

CDR1 and CDR2 (SNHLY, FYNNEI) derive from the germline V gene. Trimming at the junction amounts to 0 bases on V and 4 bases on J, and the germline ends lie 10 bases apart. From cysteine to phenylalanine, the CDR3 is 15 amino acids long. CDR3 DNA is the only sequence kept; it has 45 bases, read in frame from the first base. Healthy HIV-negative adults with no recently reported acute infections or vaccinations were included as donors. Every donor was a Caucasian adult living in Nashville, Tennessee, USA. Magnetic negative selection was used to enrich CD4+ T cells, after which naive cells were positively selected on CD45RA and the negative fraction became the memory subset. Blood was collected by leukapheresis, and PBMCs were isolated by Ficoll-Histopaque density gradient centrifugation and then cryopreserved in liquid nitrogen vapor phase. Purity and quantity of every magnetically sorted T cell population were checked by analytical flow cytometry. From each sorted fraction, genomic DNA was isolated and quantified by UV absorbance on a Nanodrop 2000c.

Overall study outcomes, separate from this receptor: Pairwise subsampling indicated that sequencing depth was expected to affect the degree of clonotype sharing among donors. The small number of donors limited the genetic and exposure-history diversity represented. Sampling was restricted to blood, and TCR repertoires in tissue are likely to differ from TCR repertoires in blood. Larger estimated clonotype richness was generally found for naive subsets than for memory subsets. Sharing across four donors was observed for about 5% of naive CD4, under 4% of naive CD8, 2% to 2.5% of memory CD4, and around 0.4% of memory CD8 clonotypes. Even with the large sequencing depth, rarefaction of the sorted-subset datasets indicated that sequencing was incomplete. Clonotypes shared by all four sorted-subset donors showed higher generation probabilities than non-shared clonotypes.

The chain joins TRBV2 to TRBJ1-5; TRBD1 might be the D gene, on 5 matching bases. Sequenced material: naive CD4+ T cells sorted from blood. Read against the paper, the sample's cell subset or site label means: CD45RA+ positively selected. The clonotype originates from a young man in good health. The nucleotide sequence is given as TGTGCCAGCAGTGAAGCCGCAGGGAGGAATCAGCCCCAGCATTTT. This is translated as CASSEAAGRNQPQHF. When the CDR3 is completed using the reference TRBV2 and TRBJ1-5 genes on either side, the full variable domain is EPEVTQTPSHQVTQMGQEVILRCVPISNHLYFYWYRQILGQKVEFLVSFYNNEISEKSEIFDDQFSVERPDGSNFTLKIRSTKLEDSAMYFCASSEAAGRNQPQHFGDGTRLSIL.